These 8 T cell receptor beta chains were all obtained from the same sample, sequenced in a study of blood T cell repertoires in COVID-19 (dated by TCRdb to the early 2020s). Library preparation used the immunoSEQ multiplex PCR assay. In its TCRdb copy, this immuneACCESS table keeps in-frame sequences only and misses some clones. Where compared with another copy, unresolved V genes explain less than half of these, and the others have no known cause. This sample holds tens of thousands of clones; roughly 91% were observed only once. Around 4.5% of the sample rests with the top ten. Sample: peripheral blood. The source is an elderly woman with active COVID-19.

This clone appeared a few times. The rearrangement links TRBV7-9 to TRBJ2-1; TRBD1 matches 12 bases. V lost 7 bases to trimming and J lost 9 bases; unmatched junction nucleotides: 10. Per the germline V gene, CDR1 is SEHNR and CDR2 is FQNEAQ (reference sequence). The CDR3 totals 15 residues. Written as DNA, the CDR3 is TGTGCCAGCACCAAGACCGGGACAGGGGGCACTGAGCAGTTCTTC. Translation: CASTKTGTGGTEQFF.

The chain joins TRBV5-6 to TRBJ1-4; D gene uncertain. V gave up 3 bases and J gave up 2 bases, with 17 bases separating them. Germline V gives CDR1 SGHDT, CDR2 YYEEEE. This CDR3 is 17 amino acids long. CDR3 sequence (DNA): TGTGCCAGCAGCTCGAGGAGGAGAGGGATCACTAATGAAAAACTGTTTTTT. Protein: CASSSRRRGITNEKLFF.

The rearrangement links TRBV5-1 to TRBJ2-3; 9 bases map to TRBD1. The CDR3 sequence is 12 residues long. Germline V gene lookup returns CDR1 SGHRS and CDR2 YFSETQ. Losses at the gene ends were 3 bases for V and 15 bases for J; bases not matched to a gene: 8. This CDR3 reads CASSSGTGSVYF. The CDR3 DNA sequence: TGCGCCAGCAGCTCCGGGACAGGGAGCGTTTATTTT.

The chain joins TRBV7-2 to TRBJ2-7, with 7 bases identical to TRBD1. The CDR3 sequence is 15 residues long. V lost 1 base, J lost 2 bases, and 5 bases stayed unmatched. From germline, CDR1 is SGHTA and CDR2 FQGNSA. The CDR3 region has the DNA TGTGCCAGCAGCTTAGGGACAGGCTCCGCCTACGAGCAGTACTTC. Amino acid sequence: CASSLGTGSAYEQYF. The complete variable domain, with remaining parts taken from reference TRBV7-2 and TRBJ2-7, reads GAGVSQSPSNKVTEKGKDVELRCDPISGHTALYWYRQSLGQGLEFLIYFQGNSAPDKSGLPSDRFSAERTGGSVSTLTIQRTQQEDSAVYLCASSLGTGSAYEQYFGPGTRLTVT.

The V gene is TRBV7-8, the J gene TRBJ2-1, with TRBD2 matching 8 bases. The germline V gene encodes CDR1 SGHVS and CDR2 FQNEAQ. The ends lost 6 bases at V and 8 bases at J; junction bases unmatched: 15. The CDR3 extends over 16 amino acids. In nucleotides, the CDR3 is TGTGCCAGCAGTTCGAGGAGACTAGCGAACTTAGATGAGCAGTTCTTC. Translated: CASSSRRLANLDEQFF.

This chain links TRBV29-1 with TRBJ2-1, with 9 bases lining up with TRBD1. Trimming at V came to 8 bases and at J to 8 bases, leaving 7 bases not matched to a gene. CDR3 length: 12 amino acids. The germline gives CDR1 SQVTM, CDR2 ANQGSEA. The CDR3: CSIWDRAYEQFF. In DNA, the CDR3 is TGCAGCATTTGGGACAGGGCATATGAGCAGTTCTTC.

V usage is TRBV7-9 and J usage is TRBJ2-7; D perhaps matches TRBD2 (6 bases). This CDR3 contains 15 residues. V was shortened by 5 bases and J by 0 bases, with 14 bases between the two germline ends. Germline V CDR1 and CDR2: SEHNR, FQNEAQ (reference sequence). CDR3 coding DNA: TGTGCCAGCAGCCCGCGTGTGCGGGACTCCTACGAGCAGTACTTC. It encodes CASSPRVRDSYEQYF.

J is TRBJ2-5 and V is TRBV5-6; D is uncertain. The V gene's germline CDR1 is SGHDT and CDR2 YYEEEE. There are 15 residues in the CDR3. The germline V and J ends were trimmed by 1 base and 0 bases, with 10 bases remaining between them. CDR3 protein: CASSLRTVNQETQYF. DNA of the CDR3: TGTGCCAGCAGCTTGCGAACAGTTAACCAAGAGACCCAGTACTTC.